The 10 T cell receptor beta chains listed next were all sequenced from one sample in a study of T cell responses to AZD1222 COVID-19 vaccine (dated by TCRdb to the early 2020s). The time point label on this specimen signifies: about 28 days (+/-7) after the second vaccine dose. Preparation of the library involved the immunoSEQ multiplex PCR assay. The clones in this table, taken by TCRdb from immuneACCESS, are in-frame only. Not every clone is retained; where verified, under half of the shortfall comes from an unresolved V gene, and the cause of the rest is unknown. The sample records over 55,000 clones, about four fifths of which are singletons. Of the sample, about 6.3% falls within the top ten clones. This material consisted of peripheral blood, taken 28 days after the second AZD1222 dose. All receptors come from an adult who received the AZD1222 COVID-19 vaccine.

The V gene is TRBV19, the J gene TRBJ1-1; 7 positions match TRBD1. Germline V lookup: CDR1 LNHDA, CDR2 SQIVND (reference sequence). Trimming cost V 7 bases and J 6 bases; bases outside gene matches: 11. The CDR3 runs 14 residues. CDR3 sequence reads: CASTQTGRHPEAFF. Here the CDR3 DNA reads TGTGCCAGTACCCAGACAGGGAGACACCCTGAAGCTTTCTTT.

The chain employs TRBV6-1 and TRBJ1-5; the match to TRBD1 covers 9 bases. The CDR3 runs to 18 residues. The trim removed 1 base at V and 2 bases at J, leaving 9 bases unmatched. The germline CDR1 and CDR2 sequences are MNHNS and SASEGT. The chain's CDR3 is CASSEVRGTGSGNQPQHF. The DNA for the CDR3 is TGTGCCAGCAGTGAAGTTCGGGGGACAGGGAGTGGCAATCAGCCCCAGCATTTT.

This clone was recorded a few times. The genes are TRBV7-2 and TRBJ2-7, with TRBD2 identical over 11 bases. The J segment lost 2 bases and the V segment lost 1 base, leaving 1 base of the junction unmatched. CDR1 and CDR2 from the germline V gene are SGHTA and FQGNSA. The CDR3 has 15 amino acids. Here the CDR3 DNA reads TGTGCCAGCAGCTTAGGTAGCGGGGGGGCCTACGAGCAGTACTTC. Translating gives CASSLGSGGAYEQYF.

This chain joins TRBV7-9 and TRBJ1-4; D gene unclear. Germline-derived CDR1 and CDR2 are SEHNR and FQNEAQ (reference sequence). The CDR3 is made up of 15 amino acids. Trimming pared 5 bases from V and 3 bases from J, leaving 13 bases between. The CDR3: CASSPNGVANEKLFF. The CDR3 DNA sequence: TGTGCCAGCAGCCCCAACGGGGTTGCTAATGAAAAACTGTTTTTT.

This chain connects TRBV7-9 to TRBJ2-5; TRBD1 might be the D (7 bases). Germline CDR1 is SEHNR and CDR2 is FQNEAQ (reference sequence). Trimming removed 5 bases at V and 5 bases at J, with 18 bases between. This CDR3 region has 15 residues. The CDR3 is CASSALEGAGETQYF. The DNA of the CDR3 is TGTGCCAGCAGCGCATTGGAGGGGGCAGGGGAGACCCAGTACTTC.

This rearrangement joins TRBV5-1 to TRBJ2-6; maybe TRBD1 (6 bases). Germline V gives CDR1 SGHRS, CDR2 YFSETQ. Trimming pared 0 bases from V and 4 bases from J, leaving 11 bases between. The CDR3 consists of 16 residues. CDR3 DNA: TGCGCCAGCAGCTTGGTGGGGGCGCTAGGGGCCAACGTCCTGACTTTC. Translating it yields CASSLVGALGANVLTF. The full variable domain, with the rest looked up from reference TRBV5-1 and TRBJ2-6, is KAGVTQTPRYLIKTRGQQVTLSCSPISGHRSVSWYQQTPGQGLQFLFEYFSETQRNKGNFPGRFSGRQFSNSRSEMNVSTLELGDSALYLCASSLVGALGANVLTFGAGSRLTVL.

The V and J genes are TRBV7-9 and TRBJ2-2; perhaps TRBD1 as D (6 bases). V lost 1 base to trimming and J lost 6 bases, with 6 bases between them. The CDR3 is 13 residues long. The germline gives CDR1 SEHNR, CDR2 FQNEAQ (reference sequence). The CDR3 loop is CASSLEGAGELFF. The DNA of the CDR3 is TGTGCCAGCAGCTTAGAGGGGGCCGGGGAGCTGTTTTTT.

The chain joins TRBV28 to TRBJ1-1; D unresolved. The length of the CDR3 is 11 residues. Deletions cut 10 bases from V and 4 bases from J, with 10 bases between. The V gene's germline CDR1 is MDHEN and CDR2 SYDVKM. The CDR3 coding sequence is TGTGCCACCTCCAGGCCCACTGAAGCTTTCTTT. This gives the protein CATSRPTEAFF.

The V call is TRBV3-1 (or the pseudogene TRBV3-2), the J call TRBJ2-3, with TRBD2 matching 10 bases. Germline values: CDR1 LGHDT, CDR2 YNNKEL (reference sequence). The CDR3 is made up of 17 amino acids. V lost 0 bases to trimming and J lost 4 bases; unmatched junction nucleotides: 7. The CDR3 is CASSQDRVAGGADTQYF. The CDR3 nucleotides are TGTGCCAGCAGCCAAGATCGGGTAGCGGGGGGTGCAGATACGCAGTATTTT.

This chain connects TRBV28 to TRBJ1-2; D possibly corresponds to TRBD1 (6 bases). Germline CDR1 is MDHEN and CDR2 is SYDVKM. V was clipped by 2 bases and J by 3 bases, with 7 bases between them. The CDR3 is 13 amino acids. For the CDR3, the DNA is TGTGCCAGCAGTTTAACAGGGTACTATGGCTACACCTTC. It codes for CASSLTGYYGYTF.